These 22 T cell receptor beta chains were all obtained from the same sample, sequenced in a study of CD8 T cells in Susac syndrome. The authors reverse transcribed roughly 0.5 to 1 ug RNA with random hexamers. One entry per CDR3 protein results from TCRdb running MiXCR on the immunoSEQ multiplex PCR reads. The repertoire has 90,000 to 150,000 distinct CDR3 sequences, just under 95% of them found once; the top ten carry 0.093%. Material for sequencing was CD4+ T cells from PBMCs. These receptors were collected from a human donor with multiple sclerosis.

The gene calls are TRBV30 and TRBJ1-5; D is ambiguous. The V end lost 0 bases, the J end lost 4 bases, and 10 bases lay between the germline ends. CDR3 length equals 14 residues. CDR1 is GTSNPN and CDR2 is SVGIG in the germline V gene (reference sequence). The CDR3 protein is CAWSVKIENQPQHF. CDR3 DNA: TGTGCCTGGAGTGTAAAGATCGAAAATCAGCCCCAGCATTTT.

The CDR3 DNA is TGTGCCAGCAGTTACGGACGGGCCTCTGGAAACACCATATATTTT. Translated, it gives CASSYGRASGNTIYF. The V call is TRBV6-5, the J call TRBJ1-3, with D unclear. The length of the CDR3 is 15 residues. Germline lookup yields CDR1 MNHEY and CDR2 SVGAGI. V was clipped by 2 bases and J by 0 bases, with 8 bases between them.

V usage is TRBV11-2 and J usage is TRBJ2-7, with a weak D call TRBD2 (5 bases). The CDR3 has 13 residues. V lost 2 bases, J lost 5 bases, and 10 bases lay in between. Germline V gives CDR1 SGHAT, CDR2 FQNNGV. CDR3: CASSLLGEDEQYF. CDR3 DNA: TGTGCCAGCAGCTTACTGGGAGAGGACGAGCAGTACTTC.

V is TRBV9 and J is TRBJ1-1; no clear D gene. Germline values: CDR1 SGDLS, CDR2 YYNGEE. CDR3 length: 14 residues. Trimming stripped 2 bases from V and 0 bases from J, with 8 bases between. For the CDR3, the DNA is TGTGCCAGCAGCGTGGAGGGCTTGAACACTGAAGCTTTCTTT. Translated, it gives CASSVEGLNTEAFF.

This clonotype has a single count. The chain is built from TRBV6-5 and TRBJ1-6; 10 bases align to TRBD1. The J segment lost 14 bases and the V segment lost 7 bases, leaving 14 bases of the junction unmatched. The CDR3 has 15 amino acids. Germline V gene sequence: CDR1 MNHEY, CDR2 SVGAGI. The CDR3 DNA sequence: TGTGCCAGCACCGAAGCCGGGACAGGGGTTAGGGCCCTCCACTTT. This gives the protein CASTEAGTGVRALHF.

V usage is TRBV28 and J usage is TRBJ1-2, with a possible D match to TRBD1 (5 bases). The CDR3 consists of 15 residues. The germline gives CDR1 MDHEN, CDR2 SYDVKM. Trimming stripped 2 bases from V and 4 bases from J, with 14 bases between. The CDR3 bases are TGTGCCAGCAGTTTAGTTGGGGGACGCGTCTATGGCTACACCTTC. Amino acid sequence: CASSLVGGRVYGYTF.

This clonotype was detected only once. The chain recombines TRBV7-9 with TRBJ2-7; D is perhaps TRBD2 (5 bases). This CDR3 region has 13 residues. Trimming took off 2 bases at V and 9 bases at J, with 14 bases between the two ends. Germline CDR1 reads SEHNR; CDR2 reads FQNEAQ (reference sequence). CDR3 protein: CASSLSVASGQYF. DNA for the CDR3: TGTGCCAGCAGCTTATCTGTGGCAAGCGGGCAGTACTTC.

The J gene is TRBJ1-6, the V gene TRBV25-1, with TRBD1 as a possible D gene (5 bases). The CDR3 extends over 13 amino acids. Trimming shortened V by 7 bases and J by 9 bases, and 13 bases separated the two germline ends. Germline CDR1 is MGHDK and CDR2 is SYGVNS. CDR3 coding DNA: TGTGCCAGCACCCGAGGGGAAGCTTCACCCCTCCACTTT. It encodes CASTRGEASPLHF.

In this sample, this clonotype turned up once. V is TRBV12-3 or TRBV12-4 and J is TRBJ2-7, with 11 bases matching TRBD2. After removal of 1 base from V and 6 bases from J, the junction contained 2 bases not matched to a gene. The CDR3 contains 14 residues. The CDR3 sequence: CASSLVLAGGEQYF. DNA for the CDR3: TGTGCCAGCAGTTTAGTCCTAGCGGGGGGCGAGCAGTACTTC.

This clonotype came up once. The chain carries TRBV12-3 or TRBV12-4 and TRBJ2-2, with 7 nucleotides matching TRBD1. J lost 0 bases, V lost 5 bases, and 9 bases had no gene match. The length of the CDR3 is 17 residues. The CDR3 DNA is TGTGCCAGCAGTCCTACAGGGGAGCCTCCGAACACCGGGGAGCTGTTTTTT. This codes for CASSPTGEPPNTGELFF.

The CDR3 sequence: CAISELKGVPNYGYTF. The CDR3 coding sequence is TGTGCCATCAGTGAGTTAAAGGGCGTCCCTAACTATGGCTACACCTTC. The chain is built from TRBV10-3 and TRBJ1-2; no clear D. The length of the CDR3 is 16 residues. V was shortened by 1 base and J by 0 bases, with 12 bases between the two germline ends. Germline loops: CDR1 ENHRY, CDR2 SYGVKD.

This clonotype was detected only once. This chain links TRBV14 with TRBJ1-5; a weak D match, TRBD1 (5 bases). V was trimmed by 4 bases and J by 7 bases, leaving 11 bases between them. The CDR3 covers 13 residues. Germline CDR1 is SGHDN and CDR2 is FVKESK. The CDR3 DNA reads TGTGCCAGCAGCCCTGCCCGGGGCCAGCCCCAGCATTTT. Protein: CASSPARGQPQHF.

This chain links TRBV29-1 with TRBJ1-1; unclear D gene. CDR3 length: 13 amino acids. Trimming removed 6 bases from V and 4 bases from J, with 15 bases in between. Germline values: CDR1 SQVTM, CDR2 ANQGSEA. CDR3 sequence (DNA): TGCAGCGTCCGGAACGTACGGGGCACTGAAGCTTTCTTT. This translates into CSVRNVRGTEAFF.

In nucleotides, the CDR3 is TGTGCCAGCAGCTTCGGGGCGGGGTACAATGAGCAGTTCTTC. Translation gives CASSFGAGYNEQFF. The V and J genes are TRBV11-2 and TRBJ2-1; the D gene is possibly TRBD2 (6 bases). CDR1 is SGHAT, CDR2 FQNNGV, per germline. The CDR3 is 14 residues long. Trimming cost V 3 bases and J 4 bases, with 10 bases left between them.

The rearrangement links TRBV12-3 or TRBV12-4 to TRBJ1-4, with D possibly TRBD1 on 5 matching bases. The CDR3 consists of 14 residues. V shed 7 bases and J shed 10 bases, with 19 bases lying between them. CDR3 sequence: CASTLGQGGAKLFF. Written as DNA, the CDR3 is TGTGCCAGCACCTTGGGGCAGGGAGGTGCAAAACTGTTTTTT.

CDR3 protein: CSARHLTKAGIQETQYF. The CDR3 DNA reads TGCAGTGCTAGACATTTAACCAAAGCGGGGATCCAAGAGACCCAGTACTTC. The chain carries TRBV20-1 and TRBJ2-5, with TRBD2 matching 7 bases. This CDR3 has 17 amino acids. The V gene end was trimmed by 2 bases and the J gene end by 1 base; junction bases not matched to a gene: 13. Germline assignment: CDR1 DFQATT and CDR2 SNEGSKA (reference sequence).

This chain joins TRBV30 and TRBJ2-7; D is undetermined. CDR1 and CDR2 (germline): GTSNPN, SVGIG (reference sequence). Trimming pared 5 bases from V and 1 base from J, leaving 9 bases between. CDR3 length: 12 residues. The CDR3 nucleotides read TGTGCCTGGTCTTCGTTTTCCTACGAGCAGTACTTC. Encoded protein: CAWSSFSYEQYF.

The CDR3, as DNA: TGTGCCAGCAGCACCGCGGGACAGTACCAAGAGACCCAGTACTTC. The encoded protein is CASSTAGQYQETQYF. The chain carries TRBV2 and TRBJ2-5; the D gene is possibly TRBD1 (7 bases). V lost 6 bases and J 0 bases, leaving 14 bases between the germline ends. This CDR3 is 15 amino acids long. The germline V gene encodes CDR1 SNHLY and CDR2 FYNNEI.

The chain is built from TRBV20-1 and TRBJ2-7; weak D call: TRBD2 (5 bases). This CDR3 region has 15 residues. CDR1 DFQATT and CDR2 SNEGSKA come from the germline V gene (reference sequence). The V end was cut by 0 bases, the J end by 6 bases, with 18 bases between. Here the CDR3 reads CSARDVRGQALEQYF. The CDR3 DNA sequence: TGCAGTGCTAGAGATGTACGAGGGCAGGCCCTCGAGCAGTACTTC.

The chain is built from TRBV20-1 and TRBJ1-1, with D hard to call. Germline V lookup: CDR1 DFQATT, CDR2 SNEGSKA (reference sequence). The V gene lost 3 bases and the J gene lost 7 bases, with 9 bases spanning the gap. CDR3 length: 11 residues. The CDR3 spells CSASKEYEAFF. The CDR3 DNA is TGCAGTGCTAGTAAAGAGTATGAAGCTTTCTTT.

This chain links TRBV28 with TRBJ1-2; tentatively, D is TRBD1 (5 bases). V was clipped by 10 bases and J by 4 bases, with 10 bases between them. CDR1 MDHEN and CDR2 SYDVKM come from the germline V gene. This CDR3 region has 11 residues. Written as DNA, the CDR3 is TGTGCCATCACAGGACCCTATGGCTACACCTTC. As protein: CAITGPYGYTF.

CDR3 nucleotides: TGCGCCAGCAGCCAAGATTGGGGCGCGAACACCGGGGAGCTGTTTTTT. Its protein is CASSQDWGANTGELFF. The V and J genes are TRBV4-3 and TRBJ2-2; tentative D call: TRBD1 (5 bases). The CDR3 is 16 amino acids. CDR1 is LGHNA and CDR2 is YSLEER in the germline V gene. V shed 0 bases and J shed 0 bases, with 8 bases lying between them.